These T cell receptor beta chains were read from a single sample in a study of cytomegalovirus exposure and HLA in healthy donors. Using immunoSEQ multiplex PCR, the repertoire was profiled, and TCRdb retains in-frame clones only, with some absent. The sample holds fewer than 65,000 clones, roughly 86% seen once. The sequencing input was PBMCs. The receptors shown here come from a man aged 18 to 35 in good health and CMV-seronegative. Each CDR3 is given with its conserved first and last residue. The order of the fields is V gene, J gene, CDR3 length, clone size, D gene, CDR3 DNA, CDR3 protein. D genes are given only for firm matches. Some rows mark clone size as missing; the rest say once, few, many or name a class of expanded clone.

>TRBV28|TRBJ1-4|16|-|TRBD1
TGTGCCAGCAGTTCCGGGACAGTTTCCGGCCGGGAAAAACTGTTTTTT
CASSSGTVSGREKLFF
>TRBV6-1|TRBJ2-1|15|-|-
TGTGCCAGCATGGACGGGGAGAGCTCCTACAATGAGCAGTTCTTC
CASMDGESSYNEQFF
>TRBV7-9|TRBJ2-2|16|once|TRBD2
TGTGCCAGCAGCTCCTGGGGAAGCGGGGCCACCGGGGAGCTGTTTTTT
CASSSWGSGATGELFF
>TRBV9|TRBJ2-7|15|-|TRBD1
TGTGCCAGCAGCGTAGGGGACAGTCGGACCTACGAGCAGTACTTC
CASSVGDSRTYEQYF
>TRBV2|TRBJ2-1|15|-|TRBD2
TGTGCCAGCAGTCTGCTAGCGGGGGGCCCCAATGAGCAGTTCTTC
CASSLLAGGPNEQFF
>TRBV5-6|TRBJ2-5|13|-|-
TGTGCCAGCAGCTACAGGGTCGCAGAGACCCAGTACTTC
CASSYRVAETQYF
>TRBV7-2|TRBJ1-4|15|-|TRBD1
TGTGCCAGCAGCTTAGGAGGGACAGCTAATGAAAAACTGTTTTTT
CASSLGGTANEKLFF
>TRBV15|TRBJ1-1|15|once|-
TGTGCCACCAGCCTATCGGGGGGGAAAGTAACTGAAGCTTTCTTT
CATSLSGGKVTEAFF
>TRBV7-9|TRBJ1-2|13|once|-
TGTGCCAGCAGCCCTCAGTCTCATCTGGGCTACACCTTC
CASSPQSHLGYTF
>TRBV6-1|TRBJ1-5|15|-|-
TGTGCCAGCAGTGATCAAGGGGCGCTGGTTCAGCCCCAGCATTTT
CASSDQGALVQPQHF
>TRBV7-3|TRBJ2-1|15|-|TRBD2
TGTGCCAGCAGCCCCCCCAGCGGGGACTACAATGAGCAGTTCTTC
CASSPPSGDYNEQFF
>TRBV7-8|TRBJ1-5|14|-|-
TGTGCCAGCAGCTTCGAGACTGTCAATCAGCCCCAGCATTTT
CASSFETVNQPQHF
>TRBV9|TRBJ1-2|14|-|TRBD1
TGTGCCAGCAGCCCAACGGGACAGGGGACTGGCTACACCTTC
CASSPTGQGTGYTF
>TRBV29-1|TRBJ1-5|13|-|-
TGCAGCTCCAGGGGTTTTGGGAATCAGCCCCAGCATTTT
CSSRGFGNQPQHF
>TRBV10-3|TRBJ2-7|13|-|TRBD2
TGTGCCTCTACTAGCGGTGCTACTGGGGGCGTGAACTTC
CASTSGATGGVNF
>TRBV25-1|TRBJ2-4|12|few|-
TGTGCCAGCACCAAGAACGGAAACATTCAGTACTTC
CASTKNGNIQYF